What follows are 2 T cell receptor beta chains derived from one specimen sequenced in a study of T cells after yellow fever vaccination. TCRdb redid the calling of the 5' RACE reads with MiXCR, one entry per CDR3 protein. The sample contains hundreds of thousands of distinct CDR3 sequences, around 4% of which appear only once. This material consisted of PBMCs, taken on the day of the yellow fever booster vaccination. The receptors here all came from a man aged 18-30 years who received the YFV17D yellow fever vaccine.

This clonotype was detected many times. This chain uses TRBV12-3 or TRBV12-4 with TRBJ2-1; possibly TRBD1 or TRBD2 for D (5 bases each). The length of the CDR3 is 14 residues. The ends were cut back, 2 bases at V and 3 bases at J, with 8 bases in the middle. CDR3 DNA sequence: TGTGCCAGCAGTTTAACGGGGCTCTACAATGAGCAGTTCTTC. Its protein product is CASSLTGLYNEQFF.

In this sample, this clonotype turned up many times. This rearrangement joins TRBV7-9 to TRBJ2-5; D might be TRBD1 (6 bases). Trimming pared 5 bases from V and 2 bases from J, leaving 18 bases between. Germline CDR1 reads SEHNR; CDR2 reads FQNEAQ (reference sequence). The CDR3 is 16 residues long. CDR3 in amino acids: CASSPQRGLGQETQYF. The CDR3 DNA is TGTGCCAGCAGCCCCCAAAGGGGGTTGGGGCAAGAGACCCAGTACTTC. The complete variable domain, with remaining parts taken from reference TRBV7-9 and TRBJ2-5, reads DTGVSQNPRHKITKRGQNVTFRCDPISEHNRLYWYRQTLGQGPEFLTYFQNEAQLEKSRLLSDRFSAERPKGSFSTLEIQRTEQGDSAMYLCASSPQRGLGQETQYFGPGTRLLVL.